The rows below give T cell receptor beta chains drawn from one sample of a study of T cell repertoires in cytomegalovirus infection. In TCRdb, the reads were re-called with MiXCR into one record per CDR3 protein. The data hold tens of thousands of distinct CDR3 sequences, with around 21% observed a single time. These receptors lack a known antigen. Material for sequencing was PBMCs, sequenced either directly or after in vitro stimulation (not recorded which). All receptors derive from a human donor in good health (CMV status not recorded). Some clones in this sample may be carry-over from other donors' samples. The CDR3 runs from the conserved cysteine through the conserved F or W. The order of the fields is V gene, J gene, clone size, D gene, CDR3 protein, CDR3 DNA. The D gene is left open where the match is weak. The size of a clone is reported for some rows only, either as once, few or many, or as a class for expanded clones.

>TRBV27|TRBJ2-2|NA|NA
CASSFSLFTGELFF
TGTGCCAGCAGTTTTTCACTTTTTACCGGGGAGCTGTTTTTT
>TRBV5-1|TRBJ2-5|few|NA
CASSLSTRSEGETQYF
TGCGCCAGCAGCTTGTCTACGAGGTCGGAAGGGGAGACCCAGTACTTC
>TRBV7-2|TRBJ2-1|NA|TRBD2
CASSLQGAGVNEQFF
TGTGCCAGCAGCTTACAGGGTGCGGGGGTAAATGAGCAGTTCTTC
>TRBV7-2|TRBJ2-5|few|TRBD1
CASRNRGRETQYF
TGTGCCAGCAGGAACAGGGGACGAGAGACCCAGTACTTC
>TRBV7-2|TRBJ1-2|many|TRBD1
CASSGRRGQNYGYTF
TGTGCCAGCAGCGGCCGAAGGGGGCAGAACTATGGCTACACCTTC
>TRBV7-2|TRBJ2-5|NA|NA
CASSQNGDMETQYF
TGTGCCAGCAGCCAGAATGGAGATATGGAGACCCAGTACTTC
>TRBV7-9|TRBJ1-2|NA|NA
CASSLRAGLRMIGYTF
TGTGCCAGCAGCTTAAGGGCTGGGCTGCGGATGATAGGCTACACCTTC
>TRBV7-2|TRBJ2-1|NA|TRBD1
CASSTPGQGGKSYNEQFF
TGTGCCAGCAGCACCCCGGGACAGGGAGGTAAGTCCTACAATGAGCAGTTCTTC
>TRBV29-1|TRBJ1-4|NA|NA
CSGGGLGEKLFF
TGCAGTGGTGGAGGGCTGGGTGAAAAACTGTTTTTT
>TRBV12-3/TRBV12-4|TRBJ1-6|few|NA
CASSLSGAHPLHF
TGTGCCAGCAGTTTATCGGGGGCCCATCCCCTCCACTTT
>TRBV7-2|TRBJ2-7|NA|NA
CASSLVPSGPAELYEQYF
TGTGCCAGCAGCTTAGTCCCCTCGGGGCCCGCGGAGCTATACGAGCAGTACTTC
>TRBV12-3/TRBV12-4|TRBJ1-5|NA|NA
CASSSFGGDQPQHF
TGTGCCAGCAGTTCCTTCGGGGGGGATCAGCCCCAGCATTTT
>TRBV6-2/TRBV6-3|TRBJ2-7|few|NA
CASSYRTDTYEQYF
TGTGCCAGCAGTTACAGGACCGATACCTACGAGCAGTACTTC
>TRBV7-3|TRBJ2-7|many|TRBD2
CASSLTGGEGLGEQYF
TGTGCCAGCAGCCTCACGGGGGGGGAGGGCCTTGGCGAGCAGTACTTC
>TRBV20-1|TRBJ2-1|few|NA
CSARETDNEQFF
TGCAGTGCTAGAGAGACCGACAATGAGCAGTTCTTC
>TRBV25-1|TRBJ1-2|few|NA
CASPGTPTYGYTF
TGTGCCAGCCCCGGGACACCAACCTATGGCTACACCTTC
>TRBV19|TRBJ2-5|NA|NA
CASSIGRTTALETQYF
TGTGCCAGTAGTATAGGTCGGACTACCGCTCTCGAGACCCAGTACTTC
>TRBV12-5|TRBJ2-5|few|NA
CASGLAGGSGETQYF
TGTGCTAGTGGTTTGGCCGGGGGTAGCGGAGAGACCCAGTACTTC
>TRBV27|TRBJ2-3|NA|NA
CASKPTGRSTDTQYF
TGTGCCAGCAAACCGACAGGTCGCAGCACAGATACGCAGTATTTT
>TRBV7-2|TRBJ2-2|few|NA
CASSLAPPGELFF
TGTGCCAGCAGCTTAGCCCCTCCCGGGGAGCTGTTTTTT
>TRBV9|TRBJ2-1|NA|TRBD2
CASSALAGGYNEQFF
TGTGCCAGCAGCGCCCTAGCGGGAGGTTACAATGAGCAGTTCTTC
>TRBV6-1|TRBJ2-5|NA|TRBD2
CANSSLAGGGETQYF
TGTGCCAACAGTTCTTTAGCGGGAGGGGGGGAGACCCAGTACTTC
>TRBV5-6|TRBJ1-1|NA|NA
CASSLWLNEAFF
TGTGCCAGCAGCTTGTGGCTTAATGAAGCTTTCTTT
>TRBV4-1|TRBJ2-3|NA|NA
CASSQDGGSTDTQYF
TGCGCCAGCAGCCAAGATGGGGGGTCCACAGATACGCAGTATTTT
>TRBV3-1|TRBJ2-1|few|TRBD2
CASSPGTSGGTEQFF
TGTGCCAGCAGCCCCGGGACTAGCGGGGGGACTGAGCAGTTCTTC
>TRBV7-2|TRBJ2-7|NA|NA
CASSSQGREQYF
TGTGCCAGCAGCTCCCAGGGGCGCGAGCAGTACTTC
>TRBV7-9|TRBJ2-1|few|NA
CASSLGSHNEQFF
TGTGCCAGCAGCTTAGGTAGCCACAATGAGCAGTTCTTC
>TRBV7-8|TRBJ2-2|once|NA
CASSLSRLGELFF
TGTGCCAGCAGCTTAAGTAGGCTCGGGGAGCTGTTTTTT
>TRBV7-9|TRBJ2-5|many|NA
CASSFQNQETQYF
TGTGCCAGCAGCTTTCAGAACCAAGAGACCCAGTACTTC
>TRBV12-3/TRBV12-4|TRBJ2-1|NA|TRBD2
CASSPLGTSIHRQFF
TGTGCCAGCAGTCCTCTCGGGACTAGCATCCATCGGCAGTTCTTC
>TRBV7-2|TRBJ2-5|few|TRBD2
CASSESGGPQETQYF
TGTGCCAGCAGCGAGAGCGGGGGGCCGCAAGAGACCCAGTACTTC
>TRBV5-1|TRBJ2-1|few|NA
CASSLLELRSNEQFF
TGCGCCAGCAGCTTACTAGAATTGAGGAGCAATGAGCAGTTCTTC
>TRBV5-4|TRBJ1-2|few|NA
CASSNTEGPTF
TGTGCCAGCAGCAATACTGAGGGGCCCACCTTC
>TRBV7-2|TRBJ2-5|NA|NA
CASSPQAVQETQYF
TGTGCCAGCAGCCCCCAGGCGGTCCAAGAGACCCAGTACTTC
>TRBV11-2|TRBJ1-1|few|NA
CASSLDYVNTEAFF
TGTGCCAGCAGCTTAGATTACGTAAACACTGAAGCTTTCTTT
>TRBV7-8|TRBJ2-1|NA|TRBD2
CASSFMGTSGASSYNEQFF
TGTGCCAGCAGCTTTATGGGGACTAGCGGGGCAAGCTCCTACAATGAGCAGTTCTTC
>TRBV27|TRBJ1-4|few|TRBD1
CASSLNRGPITANEKLFF
TGTGCCAGCAGTTTGAACAGGGGGCCCATAACCGCAAATGAAAAACTGTTTTTT
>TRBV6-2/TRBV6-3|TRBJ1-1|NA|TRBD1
CASSYSGQGARNTEAFF
TGTGCCAGCAGTTACTCCGGACAGGGGGCGCGGAACACTGAAGCTTTCTTT
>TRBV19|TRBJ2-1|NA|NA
CASSDRRPGSDEQFF
TGTGCCAGTAGTGACAGGAGGCCGGGGAGCGATGAGCAGTTCTTC
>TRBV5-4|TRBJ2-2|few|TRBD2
CASSPGGAGDGELFF
TGTGCCAGCAGCCCTGGAGGTGCGGGGGACGGGGAGCTGTTTTTT
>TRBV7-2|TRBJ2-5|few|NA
CASSSPAETQYF
TGTGCCAGCAGCTCCCCTGCGGAGACCCAGTACTTC
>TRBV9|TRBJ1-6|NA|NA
CASSPQGEGNSPLHF
TGTGCCAGCAGCCCCCAGGGCGAGGGGAATTCACCCCTCCACTTT
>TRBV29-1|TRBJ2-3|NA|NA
CSVQGSDTQYF
TGCAGCGTTCAGGGGTCAGATACGCAGTATTTT
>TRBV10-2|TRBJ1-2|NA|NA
CASSEAKGFYGYTF
TGCGCCAGCAGTGAGGCAAAGGGATTTTATGGCTACACCTTC
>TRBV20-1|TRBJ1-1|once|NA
CSATGGGVTEAFF
TGCAGTGCTACCGGCGGGGGGGTTACTGAAGCTTTCTTT
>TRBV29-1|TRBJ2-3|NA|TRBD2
CSVAGLAGEWGTDTQYF
TGCAGCGTTGCTGGCCTAGCGGGAGAGTGGGGCACAGATACGCAGTATTTT
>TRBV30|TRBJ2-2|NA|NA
CAWSKGAEGGELFF
TGTGCCTGGAGTAAAGGGGCAGAGGGCGGGGAGCTGTTTTTT
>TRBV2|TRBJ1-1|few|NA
CASSGPGPLSNTEAFF
TGTGCCAGCAGTGGGCCGGGACCCCTATCGAACACTGAAGCTTTCTTT
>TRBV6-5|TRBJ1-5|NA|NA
CASSYGTPSNQPQHF
TGTGCCAGCAGTTACGGGACTCCTAGCAATCAGCCCCAGCATTTT
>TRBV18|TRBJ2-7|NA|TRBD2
CASRTSGFYEQYF
TGTGCCTCTCGGACTAGCGGCTTCTACGAGCAGTACTTC
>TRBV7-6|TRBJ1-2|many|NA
CASSPGREAGYTF
TGTGCCAGCAGTCCGGGACGGGAGGCTGGCTACACCTTC
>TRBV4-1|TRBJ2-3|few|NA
CASSQDRASAIKDTQYF
TGCGCCAGCAGCCAAGATCGCGCTAGCGCGATAAAAGATACGCAGTATTTT
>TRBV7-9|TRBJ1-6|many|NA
CASSLEVGSVGSPLHF
TGTGCCAGCAGCTTAGAGGTGGGGTCGGTCGGTTCACCCCTCCACTTT
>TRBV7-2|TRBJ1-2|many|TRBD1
CATRPGQGYGYTF
TGTGCCACCCGGCCGGGACAGGGATATGGCTACACCTTC
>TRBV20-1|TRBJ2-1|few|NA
CSAPPYGPRGEQFF
TGCAGTGCTCCCCCCTACGGTCCCCGCGGTGAGCAGTTCTTC
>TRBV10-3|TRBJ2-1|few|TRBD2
CAISESPLAGGYNEQFF
TGTGCCATCAGTGAGTCCCCACTAGCGGGAGGGTACAATGAGCAGTTCTTC
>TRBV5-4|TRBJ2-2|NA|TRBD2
CASSLEQRDGELFF
TGTGCCAGCAGCTTGGAGCAGCGGGACGGGGAGCTGTTTTTT
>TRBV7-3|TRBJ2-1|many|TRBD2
CASSSSPRLAGGRDEQFF
TGTGCCAGCAGCTCCAGCCCGAGACTAGCGGGAGGACGGGATGAGCAGTTCTTC
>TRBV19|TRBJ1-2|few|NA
CASSILADRGYTF
TGTGCCAGTAGTATCTTGGCAGATCGCGGCTACACCTTC